This T cell receptor beta chain was recovered during a study of OX40 agonist ivuxolimab in advanced cancers. Produced via immunoSEQ multiplex PCR; TCRdb's table is partial and in-frame only. The table shows tens of thousands of clones, with roughly 84% occurring only once. V lost 5 bases, J lost 4 bases, and 4 bases stayed unmatched. The length of the CDR3 is 14 residues. Germline V CDR1 and CDR2: SGHAT, FQNNGV. The genes are TRBV11-2 and TRBJ1-2; 10 nucleotides agree with TRBD1. The input for sequencing was CD4+ or CD8+ T cells sorted from blood, taken in a trial of the OX40 agonist ivuxolimab. The TCR comes from an adult with an advanced solid tumor such as melanoma, head and neck, liver or kidney cancer. This CDR3 is CASSPRTGGYGYTF. Here the CDR3 DNA reads TGTGCCAGCAGCCCCCGGACAGGGGGCTATGGCTACACCTTC.